This T cell receptor (beta chain) was identified in a study of neurological immune-mediated disorders (dated by TCRdb to about 2019). At the level of the whole study: Peripheral blood TCR-beta repertoires from HTLV-I-associated myelopathy (HAM/TSP) patients, multiple sclerosis patients and healthy controls were compared by UMI-based sequencing. The 95 to 120 TCR-beta libraries included longitudinal samples, technical triplicates and paired sorted CD4+ and CD8+ T-cell subsets alongside PBMC samples. The cohort was made up of 68 subjects, consisting of around 14 HAM/TSP patients, roughly 35 multiple sclerosis patients and around 20 healthy controls. Paper-wide results and their limitations: Across subjects, expanded clones never shared an identical CDR3 amino acid sequence, which suggests that the TCR-beta repertoires in every group were private. TCR clonal expansion was greatest in HAM/TSP patients and smallest in MS patients, who ranked below even healthy controls.

cDNA was synthesized by template-switch 5'RACE using a primer carrying a 10-nucleotide random unique molecular identifier by which each TCR transcript was tagged. Every sequencing run covered 15-18 subjects and yielded more than 160 million TCR-beta sequences. The RNeasy kit was used to extract total RNA. The KAPA Real-time Library Amplification kit was used to amplify TCR-beta VDJ regions with primers for the TCR constant region and the 5'RACE anchor. A first PCR added sample indexes and Illumina adaptors, after which a second PCR increased the library yield. After purification with Ampure beads, the TCR product of roughly 650 bp was size-selected on a 2% E-gel SizeSelection system. Library quality was checked on a Bioanalyzer, concentration was measured with Qubit, and libraries were quantified with the Kapa Library Quantification kit before pooling. An Illumina HiSeq 2500 sequenced the libraries paired-end 2 x 150 bp. To increase sequence diversity, roughly 23-30% phiX was spiked into each library pool. The study's own analysis went as follows. The quality-filtered reads were processed with the UMI-based MiGEC pipeline, whose error correction step removed more than 75% of the raw TCR sequences. IMGT germline references were used for alignment of VDJ genes, and clonotypes were defined by a unique CDR3 amino acid sequence together with V-J genes. VDJtools evaluated clonal expansion, Shannon diversity and CDR3 relatedness (CalcPairwiseDistances, ClusterSamples); CLCbio workbench built phylogenetic trees. Expanded clones were defined as having at least 8 unique UMIs, based on coefficient-of-variation modelling across technical triplicates. TCRdb itself trimmed the public reads at Q25 with fastp, ran MiXCR and retained productive beta chains. Records with the same CDR3 protein are collapsed into one entry carrying the most frequent genes and DNA. Clone size and V and J calls follow TCRdb, not the original study. The sample contains 36,000 or so distinct CDR3 sequences, about a tenth of them found a single time. The top ten hold approximately 7% of the sample.

In the case of this clonotype: No cognate antigen has been identified for it. A much bigger clone sits one base away, suggesting this may be a read error.

For unsorted PBMC libraries, 2 million PBMCs were used after storage in RNAlater at -80 degrees C until RNA extraction. Peripheral blood was subjected to Ficoll-Hypaque density gradient centrifugation to isolate PBMCs, which were then cryopreserved in liquid nitrogen. Input material: PBMCs. The source is a woman aged 25 to 39 with HTLV-1-associated myelopathy (HAM/TSP).

The DNA is as follows: TGTGCCAGCAGCTTAGCGTATGTGGATACGCAGTATTTT. Its protein is CASSLAYVDTQYF. The rearrangement joined TRBV7-6 to TRBJ2-3; the D gene cannot be named for sure. V and J lose 0 bases and 6 bases, and a span of 7 bases separates them. CDR1 and CDR2, per the germline V gene, are SGHVS and FNYEAQ. Inclusive of the bounding cysteine and phenylalanine, the CDR3 is 13 residues long. The retained sequence is limited to the CDR3, 39 bases, with the frame set at the first base.